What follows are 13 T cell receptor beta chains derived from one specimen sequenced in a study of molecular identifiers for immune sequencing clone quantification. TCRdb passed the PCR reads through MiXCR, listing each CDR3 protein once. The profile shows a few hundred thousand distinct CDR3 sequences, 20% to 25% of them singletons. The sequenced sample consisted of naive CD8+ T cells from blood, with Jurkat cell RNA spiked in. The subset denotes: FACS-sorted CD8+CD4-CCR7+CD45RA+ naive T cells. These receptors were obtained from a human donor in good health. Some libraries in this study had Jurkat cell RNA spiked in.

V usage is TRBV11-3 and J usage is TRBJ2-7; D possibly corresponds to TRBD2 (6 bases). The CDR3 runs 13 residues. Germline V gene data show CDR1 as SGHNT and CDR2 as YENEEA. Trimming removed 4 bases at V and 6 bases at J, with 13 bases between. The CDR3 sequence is CASSSTTSPEQYF. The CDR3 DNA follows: TGTGCCAGCAGCTCCACAACTAGCCCCGAGCAGTACTTC. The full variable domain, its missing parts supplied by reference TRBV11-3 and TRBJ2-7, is EAGVVQSPRYKIIEKKQPVAFWCNPISGHNTLYWYLQNLGQGPELLIRYENEEAVDDSQLPKDRFSAERLKGVDSTLKIQPAELGDSAVYLCASSSTTSPEQYFGPGTRLTVT.

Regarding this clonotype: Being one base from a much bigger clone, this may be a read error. The DNA of the CDR3 is TGTGCCAGCAGCTCCCTAATGTCCCAAGAGACCCAGTACTTC. As protein: CASSSLMSQETQYF. This chain connects TRBV7-9 to TRBJ2-5; no clear D gene. This CDR3 has 14 amino acids. V lost 4 bases and J 1 base, leaving 10 bases between the germline ends. Germline V gene sequence: CDR1 SEHNR, CDR2 FQNEAQ (reference sequence).

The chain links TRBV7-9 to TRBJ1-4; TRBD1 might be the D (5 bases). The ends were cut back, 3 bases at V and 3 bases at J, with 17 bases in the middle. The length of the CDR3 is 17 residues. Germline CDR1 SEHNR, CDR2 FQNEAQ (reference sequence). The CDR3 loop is CASSFPITGRANEKLFF. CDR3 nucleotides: TGTGCCAGCAGCTTTCCGATAACAGGACGAGCTAATGAAAAACTGTTTTTT. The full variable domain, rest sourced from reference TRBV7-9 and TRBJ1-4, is DTGVSQNPRHKITKRGQNVTFRCDPISEHNRLYWYRQTLGQGPEFLTYFQNEAQLEKSRLLSDRFSAERPKGSFSTLEIQRTEQGDSAMYLCASSFPITGRANEKLFFGSGTQLSVL.

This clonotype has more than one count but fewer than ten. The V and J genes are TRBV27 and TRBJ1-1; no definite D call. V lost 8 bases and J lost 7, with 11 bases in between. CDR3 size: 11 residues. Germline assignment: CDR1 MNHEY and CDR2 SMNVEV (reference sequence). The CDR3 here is CASLRGSEAFF. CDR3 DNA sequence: TGTGCCAGCCTCCGAGGGAGTGAAGCTTTCTTT.

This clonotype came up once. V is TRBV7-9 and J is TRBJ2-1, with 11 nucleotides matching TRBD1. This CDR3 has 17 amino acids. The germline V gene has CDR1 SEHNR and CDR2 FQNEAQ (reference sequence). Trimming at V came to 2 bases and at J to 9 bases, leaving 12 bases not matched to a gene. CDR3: CASSLPAGQGAIGEQFF. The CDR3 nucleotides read TGTGCCAGCAGCTTACCCGCCGGACAGGGGGCAATCGGTGAGCAGTTCTTC.

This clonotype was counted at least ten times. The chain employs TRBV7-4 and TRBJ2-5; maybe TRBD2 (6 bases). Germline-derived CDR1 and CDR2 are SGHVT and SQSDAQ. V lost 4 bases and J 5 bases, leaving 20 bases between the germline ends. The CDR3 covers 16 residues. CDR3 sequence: CASSSTGGTAMETQYF. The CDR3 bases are TGTGCCAGCAGCTCCACTGGGGGGACGGCTATGGAGACCCAGTACTTC.

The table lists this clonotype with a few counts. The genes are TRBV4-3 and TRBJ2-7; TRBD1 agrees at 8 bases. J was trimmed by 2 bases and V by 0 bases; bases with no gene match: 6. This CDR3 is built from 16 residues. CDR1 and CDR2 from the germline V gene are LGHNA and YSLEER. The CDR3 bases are TGCGCCAGCAGCCAAGATCGGGACAGGCTCCCCTACGAGCAGTACTTC. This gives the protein CASSQDRDRLPYEQYF.

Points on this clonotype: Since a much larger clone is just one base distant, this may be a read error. In DNA, the CDR3 is TGTGCCAGTTCTACCTCCTTCACAGGGGGCATGGATAGGCAGTATTTT. It specifies CASSTSFTGGMDRQYF. The genes are TRBV19 and TRBJ2-3; TRBD1 aligns across 9 bases. The CDR3 is 16 residues long. CDR1 is LNHDA and CDR2 is SQIVND in the germline V gene (reference sequence).

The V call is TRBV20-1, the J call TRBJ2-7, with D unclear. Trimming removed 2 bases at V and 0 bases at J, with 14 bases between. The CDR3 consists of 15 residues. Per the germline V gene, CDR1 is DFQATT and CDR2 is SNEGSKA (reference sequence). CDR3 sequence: CSARPRVTSSYEQYF. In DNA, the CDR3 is TGCAGTGCTAGACCCCGGGTCACGAGCTCCTACGAGCAGTACTTC.

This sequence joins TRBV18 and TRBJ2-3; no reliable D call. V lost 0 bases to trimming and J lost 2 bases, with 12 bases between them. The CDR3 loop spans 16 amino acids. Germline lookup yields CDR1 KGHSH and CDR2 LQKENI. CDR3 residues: CASSPPERPDTDTQYF. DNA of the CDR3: TGTGCCAGCTCACCACCGGAGCGCCCTGACACAGATACGCAGTATTTT.

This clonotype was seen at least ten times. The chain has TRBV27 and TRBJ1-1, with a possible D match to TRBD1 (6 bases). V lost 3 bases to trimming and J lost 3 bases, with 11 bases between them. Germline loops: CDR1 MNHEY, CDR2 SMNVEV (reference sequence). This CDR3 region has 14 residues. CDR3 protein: CASSFSDSHTEAFF. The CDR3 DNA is TGTGCCAGCAGTTTTTCGGACAGTCACACTGAAGCTTTCTTT.

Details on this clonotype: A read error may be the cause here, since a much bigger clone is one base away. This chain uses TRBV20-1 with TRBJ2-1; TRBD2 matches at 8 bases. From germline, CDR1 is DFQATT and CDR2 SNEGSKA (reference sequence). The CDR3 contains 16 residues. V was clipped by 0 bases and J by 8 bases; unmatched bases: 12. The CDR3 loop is CSARDPRPSGSDEQFF. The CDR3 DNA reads TGCAGTGCTAGAGATCCGAGGCCCAGCGGGAGTGATGAGCAGTTCTTC.

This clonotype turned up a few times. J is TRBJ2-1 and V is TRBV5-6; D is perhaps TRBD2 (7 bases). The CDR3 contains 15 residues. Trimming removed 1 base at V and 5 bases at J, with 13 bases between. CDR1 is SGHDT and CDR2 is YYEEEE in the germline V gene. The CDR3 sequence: CASSLRTGGHNEQFF. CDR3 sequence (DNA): TGTGCCAGCAGCTTGCGGACGGGGGGCCACAATGAGCAGTTCTTC.